These 28 T cell receptor beta chains were all obtained from the same sample, sequenced in a study of blood T cell repertoires in COVID-19. The method was immunoSEQ multiplex PCR; TCRdb's version includes in-frame clones alone and lacks a portion of them. Of more than 75,000 clones in the sample, 87% are singletons; the top ten hold approximately 8%. The specimen was peripheral blood. These receptors were obtained from a man younger than 45 with acute or convalescent COVID-19.

The table lists this clone with a count of one. The chain couples TRBV7-6 to TRBJ2-1, with 9 bases fitting TRBD2. CDR3 length: 17 amino acids. The germline CDR1 and CDR2 sequences are SGHVS and FNYEAQ. With V trimmed by 1 base and J by 2 bases, 6 bases remained unmatched. CDR3 nucleotides: TGTGCCAGCAGCTTAGTATTAGCGGGAGATCCCTACAATGAGCAGTTCTTC. Translated: CASSLVLAGDPYNEQFF.

The chain links TRBV11-2 to TRBJ1-2; D call uncertain. The germline CDR1 and CDR2 sequences are SGHAT and FQNNGV. This CDR3 has 14 amino acids. The ends were cut back, 0 bases at V and 4 bases at J, with 9 bases in the middle. Here the CDR3 reads CASSLDGRGYGYTF. The CDR3 nucleotides read TGTGCCAGCAGCTTAGATGGACGGGGCTATGGCTACACCTTC.

The chain combines TRBV7-3 with TRBJ2-5, with TRBD2 as a possible D gene (6 bases). Trimming took off 0 bases at V and 0 bases at J, with 8 bases between the two ends. Germline CDR1 reads SGHTA; CDR2 reads FQGTGA. The CDR3 length is 15 residues. CDR3 DNA: TGTGCCAGCAGCTTAACGGGCGGGAACCAAGAGACCCAGTACTTC. This sequence encodes CASSLTGGNQETQYF.

The chain carries TRBV27 and TRBJ2-7; D is possibly TRBD2 (5 bases). The ends were cut back, 4 bases at V and 0 bases at J, with 10 bases in the middle. This CDR3 comprises 14 residues. Germline-derived CDR1 and CDR2 are MNHEY and SMNVEV (reference sequence). The CDR3 region is CASSYAGRSYEQYF. The CDR3 DNA reads TGTGCCAGCAGTTACGCGGGCCGCTCCTACGAGCAGTACTTC.

The gene calls are TRBV5-1 and TRBJ2-5; 7 positions match TRBD2. Germline values: CDR1 SGHRS, CDR2 YFSETQ. Trimming at V came to 0 bases and at J to 2 bases, leaving 7 bases not matched to a gene. The length of the CDR3 is 16 residues. The CDR3 DNA reads TGCGCCAGCAGCTTGGCCGGGGGGATAGGACAAGAGACCCAGTACTTC. Protein: CASSLAGGIGQETQYF.

The CDR3 DNA reads TGTGCCAGCAGTTACTCCAGGGGGCGAGGGGAGCTGTTTTTT. This gives the protein CASSYSRGRGELFF. The chain has TRBV6-5 and TRBJ2-2; the match to TRBD1 covers 8 bases. Germline V gene lookup returns CDR1 MNHEY and CDR2 SVGAGI. V dropped 0 bases and J dropped 8; count of bases not matched to a gene: 2. CDR3 length: 14 residues.

The rearrangement links TRBV27 to TRBJ2-1; 7 bases align to TRBD1. V shed 8 bases, J shed 13 bases, and the junction held 11 bases outside the gene matches. Germline assignment: CDR1 MNHEY and CDR2 SMNVEV (reference sequence). This CDR3 has 12 amino acids. CDR3 in amino acids: CASRSTGNDQFF. The CDR3 DNA sequence: TGTGCCAGCCGGTCGACAGGGAACGATCAGTTCTTC.

The J gene is TRBJ2-6, the V gene TRBV7-9; no clear D. CDR1 is SEHNR, CDR2 FQNEAQ, per germline (reference sequence). Trimming stripped 1 base from V and 0 bases from J, with 7 bases between. The CDR3 runs to 16 residues. The CDR3 spells CASSLGLDSGANVLTF. Here the CDR3 DNA reads TGTGCCAGCAGCTTAGGCCTAGACTCTGGGGCCAACGTCCTGACTTTC.

The V gene is TRBV10-2, the J gene TRBJ2-5; 11 bases are shared with TRBD2. The germline gives CDR1 WSHSY, CDR2 SAAADI. Trimming cost V 10 bases and J 3 bases; bases outside gene matches: 7. This CDR3 is built from 14 residues. The chain's CDR3 is CANGTSGGEETQYF. CDR3 nucleotides: TGCGCCAACGGGACTAGCGGAGGGGAAGAGACCCAGTACTTC.

The rearrangement joins TRBV4-1 to TRBJ2-7; 15 bases fit TRBD2. V lost 4 bases to trimming and J lost 0 bases; unmatched junction nucleotides: 7. There are 18 residues in the CDR3. Germline V lookup: CDR1 MGHRA, CDR2 YSYEKL. The DNA of the CDR3 is TGCGCCAGCAGCCGAGGGACTAGCGGGAGGAGGAGCTCCTACGAGCAGTACTTC. This codes for CASSRGTSGRRSSYEQYF.

In this sample, this clone turned up once. The V call is TRBV3-1 (or the pseudogene TRBV3-2), the J call TRBJ1-1, with D maybe TRBD1 (5 bases). This CDR3 has 11 amino acids. Germline V gene sequence: CDR1 LGHDT, CDR2 YNNKEL (reference sequence). The V and J ends lost 7 bases and 7 bases respectively, with 10 bases between them. For the CDR3, the DNA is TGTGCCAGCACCCGTAGGGGTGAAGCTTTCTTT. Translating it yields CASTRRGEAFF.

CDR3 amino acids: CASSLDGTSVSYEQYF. The CDR3 DNA reads TGTGCCAGCAGCTTGGACGGGACTAGCGTCTCCTACGAGCAGTACTTC. J is TRBJ2-7 and V is TRBV5-8; TRBD2 aligns across 10 bases. Unmatched junction bases numbered 3, after V lost 0 bases and J lost 0 bases. Germline lookup yields CDR1 SGHTS and CDR2 YDEGEE. The CDR3 covers 16 residues.

This rearrangement joins TRBV6-5 to TRBJ2-2; 13 nucleotides agree with TRBD2. The CDR3 totals 15 residues. Germline lookup yields CDR1 MNHEY and CDR2 SVGAGI. The V and J ends lost 5 bases and 9 bases, in that order; junction bases with no gene match: 6. CDR3 sequence: CASSTGTSGARELFF. Written as DNA, the CDR3 is TGTGCCAGCAGTACCGGGACTAGCGGGGCCCGGGAGCTGTTTTTT.

This chain joins TRBV7-9 and TRBJ1-2, with D hard to call. The germline V gene has CDR1 SEHNR and CDR2 FQNEAQ (reference sequence). The CDR3 runs 13 residues. V lost 1 base to trimming and J lost 2 bases, with 5 bases between them. The CDR3 spells CASSLGLNYGYTF. The CDR3 nucleotides are TGTGCCAGCAGCTTAGGCCTAAACTATGGCTACACCTTC.

The V and J genes are TRBV27 and TRBJ2-7; tentative D call: TRBD1 (6 bases). The CDR3 has 15 residues. Germline lookup yields CDR1 MNHEY and CDR2 SMNVEV (reference sequence). Trimming pared 5 bases from V and 3 bases from J, leaving 17 bases between. The CDR3 sequence: CASSPRTGRLYEQYF. The CDR3 nucleotides read TGTGCCAGCAGTCCTCGAACAGGGCGACTCTACGAGCAGTACTTC.

The gene calls are TRBV6-5 and TRBJ2-7; possible D gene TRBD2, 5 bases. The CDR3 loop spans 14 amino acids. Trimming stripped 8 bases from V and 1 base from J, with 15 bases between. Germline V gene lookup returns CDR1 MNHEY and CDR2 SVGAGI. CDR3 in amino acids: CASHVAGRSYEQYF. In nucleotides, the CDR3 is TGTGCCAGCCACGTCGCGGGTAGATCCTACGAGCAGTACTTC.

This chain connects TRBV5-3 to TRBJ1-5; unclear D gene. TRBV5-3 is placed among ORFs of uncertain function. The V end was cut by 0 bases, the J end by 2 bases, with 15 bases between. The CDR3 covers 17 residues. The chain's CDR3 is CARSLGVGELRNQPQHF. CDR3 bases: TGTGCCAGAAGCTTGGGGGTCGGGGAGTTGCGCAATCAGCCCCAGCATTTT.

This clone was detected only a few times. The chain has TRBV7-9 and TRBJ2-2, with D possibly being TRBD1 (5 bases). V lost 2 bases and J lost 4, with 5 bases in between. CDR3 length equals 13 residues. The germline gives CDR1 SEHNR, CDR2 FQNEAQ (reference sequence). The CDR3 is CASSLQGTGELFF. The CDR3 coding sequence is TGTGCCAGCAGCTTACAGGGCACCGGGGAGCTGTTTTTT.

V usage is TRBV28 and J usage is TRBJ1-2; 7 bases are shared with TRBD1. This CDR3 spans 13 amino acids. After removal of 8 bases from V and 0 bases from J, the junction contained 3 bases not matched to a gene. Germline lookup yields CDR1 MDHEN and CDR2 SYDVKM. The DNA for the CDR3 is TGTGCCAGCGGCGACAGGGCTAACTATGGCTACACCTTC. Translating gives CASGDRANYGYTF.

This chain uses TRBV28 with TRBJ1-2; a weak D match, TRBD1 (6 bases). CDR1 MDHEN and CDR2 SYDVKM come from the germline V gene. The CDR3 totals 14 residues. V lost 6 bases and J lost 7, with 18 bases in between. The CDR3 loop is CASRSEGGSVGYTF. CDR3 sequence (DNA): TGTGCCAGCAGGTCCGAGGGGGGGTCGGTTGGCTACACCTTC.

The rearrangement links TRBV9 to TRBJ2-5, with 9 bases aligning to TRBD1. The germline gives CDR1 SGDLS, CDR2 YYNGEE. The CDR3 has 16 amino acids. The V and J ends lost 4 bases and 2 bases, in that order; junction bases with no gene match: 9. The CDR3 region is CASSPGQGGRQETQYF. CDR3 sequence (DNA): TGTGCCAGCAGCCCGGGACAGGGAGGCCGACAAGAGACCCAGTACTTC.

This clone came up a few times. The rearrangement uses TRBV6-5 and TRBJ1-2; TRBD1 agrees at 8 bases. J was trimmed by 0 bases and V by 3 bases; bases with no gene match: 6. The CDR3 has 16 residues. Germline V gene data show CDR1 as MNHEY and CDR2 as SVGAGI. In nucleotides, the CDR3 is TGTGCCAGCAGTTATCGAGGGACAGGAGCTAACTATGGCTACACCTTC. It is translated as CASSYRGTGANYGYTF.

DNA of the CDR3: TGTGCCAGCAACCCGGACAGGGCGACCCAGTACTTC. This codes for CASNPDRATQYF. The rearrangement uses TRBV7-2 and TRBJ2-5; 8 bases align to TRBD1. This CDR3 has 12 residues. The germline V gene has CDR1 SGHTA and CDR2 FQGNSA. Trimming at V came to 7 bases and at J to 7 bases, leaving 5 bases not matched to a gene.

The rearrangement uses TRBV10-1 and TRBJ2-1, with 9 positions matching TRBD2. Germline values: CDR1 WNHNN, CDR2 SYGVQD (reference sequence). The CDR3 covers 14 residues. J gave up 8 bases and V 4 bases, and 6 bases lay outside the gene matches. CDR3: CASSGAGGAHEQFF. CDR3 bases: TGCGCCAGCAGTGGGGCGGGAGGGGCCCATGAGCAGTTCTTC.

For the CDR3, the DNA is TGTGCCAGCAGCTTAGGGACAGGTCATAGCAATCAGCCCCAGCATTTT. This sequence encodes CASSLGTGHSNQPQHF. The chain combines TRBV7-2 with TRBJ1-5; 7 nucleotides match TRBD1. This CDR3 contains 16 residues. The V and J ends lost 1 base and 0 bases, in that order; junction bases with no gene match: 3. Germline values: CDR1 SGHTA, CDR2 FQGNSA.

The chain carries TRBV6-5 and TRBJ2-7; a weak D match, TRBD2 (6 bases). V dropped 6 bases and J dropped 0 bases, with 15 bases sitting between them. The CDR3 totals 15 residues. From germline, CDR1 is MNHEY and CDR2 SVGAGI. CDR3 loop: CASSSSGLLSYEQYF. In nucleotides, the CDR3 is TGTGCCAGCAGCTCTTCGGGACTGCTCTCCTACGAGCAGTACTTC.

This clone was found many times. The rearrangement joins TRBV4-2 to TRBJ2-6; possible D gene TRBD2, 5 bases. V was clipped by 0 bases and J by 4 bases, with 10 bases between them. The germline V gene encodes CDR1 LGHNA and CDR2 YNFKEQ. This CDR3 has 16 amino acids. CDR3 sequence (DNA): TGTGCCAGCAGCCAAGAACGGGGAACGGGGGCCAACGTCCTGACTTTC. Amino acid sequence: CASSQERGTGANVLTF.

V is TRBV11-2 and J is TRBJ2-1, with D possibly being TRBD1 (5 bases). Trimming stripped 1 base from V and 8 bases from J, with 15 bases between. This CDR3 region has 15 residues. CDR1 is SGHAT, CDR2 FQNNGV, per germline. CDR3 nucleotides: TGTGCCAGCAGCTTAGTATCACAAGGGGCCGATGAGCAGTTCTTC. Amino acid sequence: CASSLVSQGADEQFF.